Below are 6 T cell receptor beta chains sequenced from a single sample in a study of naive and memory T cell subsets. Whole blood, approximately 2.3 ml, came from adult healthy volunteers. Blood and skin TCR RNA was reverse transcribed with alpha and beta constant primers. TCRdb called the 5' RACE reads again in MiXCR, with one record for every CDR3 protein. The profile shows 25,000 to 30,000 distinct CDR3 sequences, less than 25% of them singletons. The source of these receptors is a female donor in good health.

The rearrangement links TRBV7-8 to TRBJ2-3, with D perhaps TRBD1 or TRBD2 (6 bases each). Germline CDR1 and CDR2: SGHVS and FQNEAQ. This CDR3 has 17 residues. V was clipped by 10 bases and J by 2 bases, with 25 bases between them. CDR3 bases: TGTGCCATTTCCGGGGGCCAAGGAGCGGCGCCCACAGATACGCAGTATTTT. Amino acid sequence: CAISGGQGAAPTDTQYF.

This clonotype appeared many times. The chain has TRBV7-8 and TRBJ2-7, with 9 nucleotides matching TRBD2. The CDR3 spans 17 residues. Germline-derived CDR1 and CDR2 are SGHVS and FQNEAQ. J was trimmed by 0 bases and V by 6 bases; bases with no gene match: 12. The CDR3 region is CASSTPIGLASSYEQYF. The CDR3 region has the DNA TGTGCCAGCAGTACCCCAATCGGACTAGCGAGCTCCTACGAGCAGTACTTC.

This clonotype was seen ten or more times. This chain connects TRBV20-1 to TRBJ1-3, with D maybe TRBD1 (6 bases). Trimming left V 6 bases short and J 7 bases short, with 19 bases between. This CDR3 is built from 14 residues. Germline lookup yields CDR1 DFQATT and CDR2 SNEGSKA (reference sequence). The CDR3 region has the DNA TGCAGTGCCCGACCCCAGGGGCAGGGGAACACCATATATTTT. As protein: CSARPQGQGNTIYF.

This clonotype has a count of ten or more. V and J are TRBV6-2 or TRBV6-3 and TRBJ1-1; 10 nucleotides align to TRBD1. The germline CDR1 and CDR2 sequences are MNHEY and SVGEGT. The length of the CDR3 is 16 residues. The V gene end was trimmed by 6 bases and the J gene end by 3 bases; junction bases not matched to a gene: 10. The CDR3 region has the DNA TGTGCCAGCAGCGATGACAGGGGGCGGTTGGACACTGAAGCTTTCTTT. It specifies CASSDDRGRLDTEAFF.

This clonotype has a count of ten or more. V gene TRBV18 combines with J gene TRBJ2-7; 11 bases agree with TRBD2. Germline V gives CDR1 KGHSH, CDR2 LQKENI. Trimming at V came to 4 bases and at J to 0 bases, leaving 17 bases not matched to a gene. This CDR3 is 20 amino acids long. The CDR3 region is CASSRPRGIAGGLSSYEQYF. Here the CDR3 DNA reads TGTGCCAGCTCACGACCTCGCGGCATAGCGGGGGGGCTAAGCTCCTACGAGCAGTACTTC.

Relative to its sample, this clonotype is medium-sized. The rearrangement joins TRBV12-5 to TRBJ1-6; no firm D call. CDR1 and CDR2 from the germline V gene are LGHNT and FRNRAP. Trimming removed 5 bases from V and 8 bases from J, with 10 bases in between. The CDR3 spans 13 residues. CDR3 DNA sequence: TGTGCTAGTGGTGGCGCCCCGGATTCACCCCTCCACTTT. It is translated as CASGGAPDSPLHF.